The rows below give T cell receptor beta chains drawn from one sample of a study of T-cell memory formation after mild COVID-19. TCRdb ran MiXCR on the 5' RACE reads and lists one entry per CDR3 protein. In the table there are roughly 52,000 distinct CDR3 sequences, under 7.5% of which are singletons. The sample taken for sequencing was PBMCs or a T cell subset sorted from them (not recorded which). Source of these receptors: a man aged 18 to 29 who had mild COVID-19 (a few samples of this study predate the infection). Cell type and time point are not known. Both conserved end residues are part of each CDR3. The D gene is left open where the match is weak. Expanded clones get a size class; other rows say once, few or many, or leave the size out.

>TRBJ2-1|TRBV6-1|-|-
CASSPDGSSYNEQFF
TGTGCCAGCAGTCCCGACGGATCCTCCTACAATGAGCAGTTCTTC
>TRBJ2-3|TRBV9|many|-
CASSVIQTDTQYF
TGTGCCAGCAGCGTAATACAGACAGATACGCAGTATTTT
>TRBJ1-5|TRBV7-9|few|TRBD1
CASSAGTATKYSNQPQHF
TGTGCCAGCAGCGCCGGGACAGCGACAAAGTATAGCAATCAGCCCCAGCATTTT
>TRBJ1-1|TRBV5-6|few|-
CASSLGQGKAEAFF
TGTGCCAGCAGCTTGGGGCAGGGCAAGGCTGAAGCTTTCTTT
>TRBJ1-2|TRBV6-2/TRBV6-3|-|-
CASRGVQTPYGYTF
TGTGCCAGCAGGGGGGTACAAACCCCCTATGGCTACACCTTC
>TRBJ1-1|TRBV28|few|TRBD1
CASSLRQGWTEAFF
TGTGCCAGCAGTTTACGACAGGGTTGGACTGAAGCTTTCTTT
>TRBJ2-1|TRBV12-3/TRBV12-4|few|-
CASSLEPGRYNEQFF
TGTGCCAGCAGTTTAGAGCCGGGACGGTACAATGAGCAGTTCTTC
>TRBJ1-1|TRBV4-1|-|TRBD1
CASSSGQPNTEAFF
TGCGCCAGCAGCTCGGGACAGCCGAACACTGAAGCTTTCTTT
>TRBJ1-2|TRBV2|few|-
CASGWTLGGYTF
TGTGCCAGCGGATGGACTTTGGGGGGCTACACCTTC
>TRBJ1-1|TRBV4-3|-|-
CASSQGIGRGTEAFF
TGCGCCAGCAGCCAAGGGATCGGGCGGGGGACTGAAGCTTTCTTT
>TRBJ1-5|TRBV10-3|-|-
CAISESGGNQPQHF
TGTGCCATCAGTGAGTCCGGGGGCAATCAGCCCCAGCATTTT
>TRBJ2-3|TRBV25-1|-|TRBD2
CASSGTSGSTDTQYF
TGTGCCAGCAGTGGTACTAGCGGGAGCACAGATACGCAGTATTTT
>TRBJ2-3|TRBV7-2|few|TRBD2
CASSLASGKWDTQYF
TGTGCCAGCAGCTTAGCTAGCGGGAAGTGGGATACGCAGTATTTT
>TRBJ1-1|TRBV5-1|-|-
CASSSLRGKAGEAFF
TGCGCCAGCAGCTCCCTGCGGGGGAAAGCGGGTGAAGCTTTCTTT
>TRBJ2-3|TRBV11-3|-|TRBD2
CASSSGTSGRATDTQYF
TGTGCCAGCAGCTCCGGGACTAGCGGGAGAGCAACAGATACGCAGTATTTT
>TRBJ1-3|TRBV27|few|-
CASSLSGGDTIYF
TGTGCCAGCAGTTTATCGGGGGGTGACACCATATATTTT
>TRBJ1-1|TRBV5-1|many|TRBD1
CASSLTRQGLGAFF
TGCGCCAGCAGCCTGACTCGACAGGGCCTCGGAGCTTTCTTT
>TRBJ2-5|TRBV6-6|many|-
CASSSDGGQETQYF
TGTGCCAGCAGTTCTGACGGGGGACAAGAGACCCAGTACTTC
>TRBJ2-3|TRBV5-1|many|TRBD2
CASSLGLAGTTDTQYF
TGCGCCAGCAGCCTTGGACTAGCGGGGACCACAGATACGCAGTATTTT
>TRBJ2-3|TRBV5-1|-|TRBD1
CASSLTGDGTDTQYF
TGCGCCAGCAGCTTGACAGGGGATGGCACAGATACGCAGTATTTT
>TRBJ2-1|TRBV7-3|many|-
CASSTSVIRRQPYNEQFF
TGTGCCAGCAGCACATCTGTCATCAGGCGCCAGCCCTACAATGAGCAGTTCTTC
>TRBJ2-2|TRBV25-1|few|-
CASQRERTANTGELFF
TGTGCCAGCCAGAGGGAGCGGACCGCGAACACCGGGGAGCTGTTTTTT
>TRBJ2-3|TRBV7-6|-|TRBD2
CASSSDLLAGGLLGDTQYF
TGTGCCAGCAGCTCCGACTTACTAGCGGGGGGTTTGCTGGGAGATACGCAGTATTTT
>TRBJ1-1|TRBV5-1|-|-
CASSYGGQDTEAFF
TGCGCCAGCAGCTATGGGGGGCAGGACACTGAAGCTTTCTTT
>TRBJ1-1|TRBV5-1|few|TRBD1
CASREGQGNTEAFF
TGCGCCAGCAGGGAGGGACAGGGGAACACTGAAGCTTTCTTT
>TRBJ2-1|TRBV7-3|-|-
CASSRFEGPNEQFF
TGTGCCAGCAGTAGATTTGAGGGGCCAAATGAGCAGTTCTTC
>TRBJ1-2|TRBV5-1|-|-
CASSWLTGRGGYTF
TGCGCCAGCAGCTGGCTGACAGGACGCGGTGGCTACACCTTC
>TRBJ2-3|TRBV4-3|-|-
CASSQGGARTDTQYF
TGCGCCAGCAGCCAAGGCGGGGCCCGCACAGATACGCAGTATTTT
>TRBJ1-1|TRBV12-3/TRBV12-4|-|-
CASRGEVDAFF
TGTGCCAGCAGGGGGGAGGTGGACGCTTTCTTT
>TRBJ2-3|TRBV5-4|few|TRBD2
CASSLGSGGPTDTQYF
TGTGCCAGCAGCTTGGGTAGCGGGGGGCCGACCGATACGCAGTATTTT
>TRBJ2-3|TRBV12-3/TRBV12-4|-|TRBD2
CASTWEGSDTQYF
TGTGCCAGCACTTGGGAGGGGTCAGATACGCAGTATTTT
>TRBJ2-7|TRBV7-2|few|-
CASSLASSGPYEQYF
TGTGCCAGCAGCTTAGCATCCAGTGGCCCCTACGAGCAGTACTTC
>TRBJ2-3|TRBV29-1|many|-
CSVDRGTDTQYF
TGCAGCGTTGATCGTGGCACAGATACGCAGTATTTT
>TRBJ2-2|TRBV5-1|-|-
CASSANVANTGELFF
TGCGCCAGCAGCGCCAACGTTGCAAACACCGGGGAGCTGTTTTTT
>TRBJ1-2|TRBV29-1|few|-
CSVGDDGGLYGYTF
TGCAGCGTTGGTGATGACGGGGGTCTTTATGGCTACACCTTC
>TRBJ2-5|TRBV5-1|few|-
CASSETTAQETQYF
TGCGCCAGCAGCGAGACTACTGCACAAGAGACCCAGTACTTC
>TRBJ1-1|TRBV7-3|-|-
CASSSTQGGNTEAFF
TGTGCCAGCAGCTCAACACAGGGAGGGAACACTGAAGCTTTCTTT
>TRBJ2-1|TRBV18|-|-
CASSPPTPGDNEQFF
TGTGCCAGCTCACCACCCACCCCCGGAGACAATGAGCAGTTCTTC
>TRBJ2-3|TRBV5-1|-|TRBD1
CASSYPGQGEKDTQYF
TGCGCCAGCAGCTATCCGGGGCAGGGGGAAAAAGATACGCAGTATTTT
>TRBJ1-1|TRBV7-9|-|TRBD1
CASSLPGGGLTEAFF
TGTGCCAGCAGCTTACCTGGAGGGGGCCTCACTGAAGCTTTCTTT
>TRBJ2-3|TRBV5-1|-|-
CASSLGPSHNTDTQYF
TGCGCCAGCAGCTTGGGGCCCTCCCATAACACAGATACGCAGTATTTT
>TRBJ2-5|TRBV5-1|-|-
CASYSRGPETQYF
TGCGCCAGCTACTCGAGGGGCCCAGAGACCCAGTACTTC
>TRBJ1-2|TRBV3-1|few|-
CASSLLTGDYGYTF
TGTGCCAGCAGCCTCCTTACAGGAGACTATGGCTACACCTTC
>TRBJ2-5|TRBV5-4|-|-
CASSAQGGETQYF
TGTGCCAGCAGCGCTCAGGGGGGGGAGACCCAGTACTTC
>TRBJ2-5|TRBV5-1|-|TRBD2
CASSPGLAGSGETQYF
TGCGCCAGCAGCCCTGGACTAGCGGGGTCAGGAGAGACCCAGTACTTC
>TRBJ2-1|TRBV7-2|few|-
CASSPNAGRNEQFF
TGTGCCAGCAGCCCAAACGCGGGTCGCAATGAGCAGTTCTTC
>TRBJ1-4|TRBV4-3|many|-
CASSSAGAANEKLFF
TGCGCCAGCAGCTCGGCAGGGGCAGCTAATGAAAAACTGTTTTTT
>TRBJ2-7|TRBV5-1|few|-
CASSSGFYEQYF
TGCGCCAGCAGCTCAGGATTTTACGAGCAGTACTTC
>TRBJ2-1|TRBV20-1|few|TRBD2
CSAANAGTSSYNEQFF
TGCAGTGCGGCGAATGCCGGGACTAGCTCCTACAATGAGCAGTTCTTC
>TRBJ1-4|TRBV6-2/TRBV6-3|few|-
CASSPPRGLNEKLFF
TGTGCCAGCAGTCCACCCCGGGGCCTCAATGAAAAACTGTTTTTT
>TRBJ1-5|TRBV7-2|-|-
CASSLDLGVPQPQHF
TGTGCCAGCAGCTTAGATCTTGGGGTCCCTCAGCCCCAGCATTTT
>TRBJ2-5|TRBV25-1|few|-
CASSIMGGQETQYF
TGTGCCAGCAGTATCATGGGGGGACAAGAGACCCAGTACTTC
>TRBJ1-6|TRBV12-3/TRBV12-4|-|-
CASSSNRVHSPLHF
TGTGCCAGCAGTTCCAACAGGGTTCACTCACCCCTCCACTTT
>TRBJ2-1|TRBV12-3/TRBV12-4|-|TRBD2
CASSLGGDYNEQFF
TGTGCCAGCAGTTTGGGGGGGGACTACAATGAGCAGTTCTTC